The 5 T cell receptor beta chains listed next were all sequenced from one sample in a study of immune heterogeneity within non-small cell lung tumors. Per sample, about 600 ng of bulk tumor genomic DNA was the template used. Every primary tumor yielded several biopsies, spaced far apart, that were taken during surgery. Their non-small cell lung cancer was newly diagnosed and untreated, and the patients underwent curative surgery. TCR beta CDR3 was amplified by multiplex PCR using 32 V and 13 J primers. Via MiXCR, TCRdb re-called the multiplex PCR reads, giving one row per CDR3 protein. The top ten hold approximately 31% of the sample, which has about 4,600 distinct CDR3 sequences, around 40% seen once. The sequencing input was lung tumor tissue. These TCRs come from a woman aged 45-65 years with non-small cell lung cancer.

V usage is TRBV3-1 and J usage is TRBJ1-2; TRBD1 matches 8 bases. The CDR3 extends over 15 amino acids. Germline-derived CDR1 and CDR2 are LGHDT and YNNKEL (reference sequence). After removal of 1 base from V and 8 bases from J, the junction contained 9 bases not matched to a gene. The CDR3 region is CASSQGRQGTQGYTF. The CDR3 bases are TGTGCCAGCAGCCAAGGAAGACAGGGGACGCAGGGCTACACCTTC.

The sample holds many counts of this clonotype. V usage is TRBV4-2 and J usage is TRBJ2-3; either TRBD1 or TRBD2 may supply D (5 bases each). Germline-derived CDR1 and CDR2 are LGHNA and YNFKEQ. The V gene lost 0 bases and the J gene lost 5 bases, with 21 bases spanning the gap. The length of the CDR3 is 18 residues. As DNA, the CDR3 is TGTGCCAGCAGCCAAGATGTTGGGGCGAGCGGAGTGGGAGATACGCAGTATTTT. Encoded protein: CASSQDVGASGVGDTQYF.

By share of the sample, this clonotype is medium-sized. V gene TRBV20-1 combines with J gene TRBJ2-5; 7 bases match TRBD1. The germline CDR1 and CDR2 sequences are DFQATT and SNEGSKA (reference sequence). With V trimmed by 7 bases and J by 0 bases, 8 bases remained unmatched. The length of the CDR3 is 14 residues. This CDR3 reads CSGSPGQYQETQYF. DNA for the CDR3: TGCAGTGGTTCGCCGGGACAGTACCAAGAGACCCAGTACTTC.

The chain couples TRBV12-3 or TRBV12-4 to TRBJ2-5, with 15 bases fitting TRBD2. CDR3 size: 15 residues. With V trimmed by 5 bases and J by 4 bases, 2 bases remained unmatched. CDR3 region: CASSVGLAGGETQYF. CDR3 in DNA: TGTGCCAGCAGTGTGGGACTAGCGGGAGGAGAGACCCAGTACTTC.

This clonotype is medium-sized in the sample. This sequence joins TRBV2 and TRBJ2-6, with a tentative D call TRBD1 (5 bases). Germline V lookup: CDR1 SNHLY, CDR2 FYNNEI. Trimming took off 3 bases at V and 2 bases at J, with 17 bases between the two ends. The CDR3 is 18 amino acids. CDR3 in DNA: TGTGCCAGCAGTGACGTACGGCAGGGTATAGCTGGGGCCAACGTCCTGACTTTC. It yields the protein CASSDVRQGIAGANVLTF.